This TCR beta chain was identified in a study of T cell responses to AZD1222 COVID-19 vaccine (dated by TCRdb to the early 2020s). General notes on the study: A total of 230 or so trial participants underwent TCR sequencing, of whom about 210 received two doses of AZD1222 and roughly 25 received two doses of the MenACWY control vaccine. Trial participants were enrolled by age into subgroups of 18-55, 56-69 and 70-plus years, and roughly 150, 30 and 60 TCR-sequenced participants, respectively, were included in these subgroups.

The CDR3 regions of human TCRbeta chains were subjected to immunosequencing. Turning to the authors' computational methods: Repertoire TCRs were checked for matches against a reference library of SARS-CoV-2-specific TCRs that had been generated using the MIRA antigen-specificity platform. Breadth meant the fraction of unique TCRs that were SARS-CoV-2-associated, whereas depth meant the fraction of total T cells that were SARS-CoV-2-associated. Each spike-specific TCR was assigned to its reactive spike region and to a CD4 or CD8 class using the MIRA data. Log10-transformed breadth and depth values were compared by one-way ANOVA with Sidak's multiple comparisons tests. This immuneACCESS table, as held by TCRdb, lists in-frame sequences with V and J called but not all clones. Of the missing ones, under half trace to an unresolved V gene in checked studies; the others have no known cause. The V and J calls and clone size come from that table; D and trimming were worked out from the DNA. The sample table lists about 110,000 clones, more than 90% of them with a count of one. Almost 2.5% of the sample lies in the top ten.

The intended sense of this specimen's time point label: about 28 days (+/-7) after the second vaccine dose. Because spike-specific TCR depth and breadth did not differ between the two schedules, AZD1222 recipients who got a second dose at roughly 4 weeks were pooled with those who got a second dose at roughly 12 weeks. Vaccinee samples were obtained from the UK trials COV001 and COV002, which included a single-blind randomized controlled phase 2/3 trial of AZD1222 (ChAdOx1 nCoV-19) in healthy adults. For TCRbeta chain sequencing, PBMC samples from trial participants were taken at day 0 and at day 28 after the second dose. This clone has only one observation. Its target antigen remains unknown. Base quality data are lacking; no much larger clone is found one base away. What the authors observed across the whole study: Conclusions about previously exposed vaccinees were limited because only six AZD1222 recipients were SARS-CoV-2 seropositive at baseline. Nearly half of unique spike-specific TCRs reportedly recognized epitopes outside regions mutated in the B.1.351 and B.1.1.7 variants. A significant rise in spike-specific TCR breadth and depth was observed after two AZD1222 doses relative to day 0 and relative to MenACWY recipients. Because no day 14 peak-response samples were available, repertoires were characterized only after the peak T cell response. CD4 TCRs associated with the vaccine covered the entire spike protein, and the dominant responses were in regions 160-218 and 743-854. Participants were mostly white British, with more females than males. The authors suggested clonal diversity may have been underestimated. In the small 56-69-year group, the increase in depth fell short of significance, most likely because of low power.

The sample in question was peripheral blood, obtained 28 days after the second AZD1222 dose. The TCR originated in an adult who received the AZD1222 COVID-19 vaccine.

The nucleotides read TGTGCCAGCAGCCCCGGACGCCACAATGAGCAGTTCTTC. Translated, this gives CASSPGRHNEQFF. This chain is built from TRBV6-5 and TRBJ2-1, with no confident D gene call. V is shortened by 6 bases, J by 5 bases, and the region joining them spans 11 bases. The CDR3 spans 13 residues, from the cysteine through the phenylalanine. Just the 39-base CDR3 DNA is kept, in frame starting at base 1. The germline V gene encodes CDR1 MNHEY and CDR2 SVGAGI.